A selection of T cell receptor beta chains follows, all from one sample in a study of blood T cell repertoires in COVID-19. The assay was immunoSEQ multiplex PCR, and TCRdb's table has in-frame clones only and misses some. The sample consists of roughly 100,000 clones, around four fifths of them appearing once. Sample: peripheral blood. Receptors were obtained from a man between 65 and 80 years old with acute or convalescent COVID-19. CDR3s include the opening cysteine and the closing phenylalanine or tryptophan. The order of the fields is V gene, J gene, CDR3 protein.

TRBV7-8	TRBJ2-3	CASSPPPTGLAGTDTQYF
TRBV30	TRBJ1-3	CAWASQGGNTIYF
TRBV28	TRBJ1-5	CASRGGGNQPQHF
TRBV4-1	TRBJ1-2	CASRLDYSTRDRNYGYTF
TRBV11-3	TRBJ2-1	CASSASGRRDNEQFF
TRBV4-3	TRBJ2-7	CASSRDLALPAYEQYF
TRBV28	TRBJ2-1	CASSVGASGVFEQFF
TRBV7-2	TRBJ1-5	CASSLRSGAGGNQPQHF
TRBV7-2	TRBJ2-3	CASSRGQNTDTQYF
TRBV20-1	TRBJ2-1	CSASRASGYNEQFF
TRBV14	TRBJ2-1	CASSSVLSSYNEQFF
TRBV5-5	TRBJ1-6	CASSVLQGKSPLHF
TRBV11-1	TRBJ2-4	CASSGTLAKNIQYF
TRBV7-9	TRBJ2-7	CASNLGYEQYF
TRBV10-3	TRBJ1-5	CATSVDNNQPQHF
TRBV28	TRBJ1-2	CASRSDRGSYGYTF
TRBV18	TRBJ1-2	CASSRPGTKYGYTF
TRBV7-2	TRBJ2-3	CASSLGLDADTQYF
TRBV5-1	TRBJ2-2	CASSSTQGFTGELFF
TRBV5-1	TRBJ2-7	CASSWERGHEQYF
TRBV28	TRBJ2-1	CASSPTLTSLTYNEQFF
TRBV9	TRBJ1-2	CASSVGQNNYGYTF
TRBV28	TRBJ1-1	CASSFLQGMNTEAFF
TRBV15	TRBJ1-1	CATSSGQGGLGTEAFF
TRBV29-1	TRBJ1-1	CSVERQPKNTEAFF
TRBV7-9	TRBJ1-5	CASSEGAGAQPQHF
TRBV19	TRBJ2-1	CASSIAAGPNEQFF
TRBV18	TRBJ1-4	CASSPLPDRREKLFF
TRBV7-9	TRBJ2-2	CASRQTGTGELFF
TRBV7-9	TRBJ2-1	CASSWASGGSRGQFF
TRBV11-2	TRBJ1-1	CASSSQRGGGNTEAFF
TRBV10-1	TRBJ2-7	CASSPGLASHEQYF
TRBV10-3	TRBJ2-7	CAISGDRGYEQYF
TRBV6-5	TRBJ2-6	CASSYSTGSGANVLTF
TRBV28	TRBJ2-3	CASSLSLAGVADTQYF